Following are 20 T cell receptor beta chains from one sample sequenced in a study of identifying expanded T cells in peripheral blood. Using immunoSEQ multiplex PCR, the repertoire was profiled, and TCRdb retains in-frame clones only, with some absent. The data show 70,000 to 100,000 clones, with more than 70% seen just once and 3.9% held by the top ten. The specimen was blood. The receptors shown here come from a person between 18 and 75 years old in good health.

The chain couples TRBV7-2 to TRBJ2-5; D is possibly TRBD1 (5 bases). The CDR3 is 15 residues long. Germline V gene lookup returns CDR1 SGHTA and CDR2 FQGNSA. V dropped 0 bases and J dropped 5 bases, with 13 bases sitting between them. The CDR3 loop is CASSLARIGAETQYF. CDR3 DNA: TGTGCCAGCAGCTTAGCGAGGATAGGGGCGGAGACCCAGTACTTC.

The rearrangement uses TRBV4-2 and TRBJ2-5; weak D call: TRBD1 (6 bases). The CDR3 extends over 14 amino acids. Trimming stripped 0 bases from V and 5 bases from J, with 10 bases between. The germline V gene has CDR1 LGHNA and CDR2 YNFKEQ. This CDR3 is CASSQDGRGETQYF. For the CDR3, the DNA is TGTGCCAGCAGCCAAGATGGTAGGGGGGAGACCCAGTACTTC.

V usage is TRBV2 and J usage is TRBJ2-3; D may match TRBD1 or TRBD2 (5 bases each). V gave up 8 bases and J gave up 2 bases, with 14 bases separating them. The germline V gene encodes CDR1 SNHLY and CDR2 FYNNEI. The CDR3 sequence is 14 residues long. CDR3 region: CASQRTTHTDTQYF. The CDR3 nucleotides read TGTGCCAGCCAGCGGACAACCCACACAGATACGCAGTATTTT.

V and J are TRBV28 and TRBJ1-2, with no clear D. CDR3 length equals 15 residues. Trimming left V 4 bases short and J 2 bases short, with 14 bases between. The V gene's germline CDR1 is MDHEN and CDR2 SYDVKM. CDR3 loop: CASSSLGKGNYGYTF. The CDR3 DNA follows: TGTGCCAGCAGTTCCCTCGGGAAAGGGAACTATGGCTACACCTTC.

The V gene is TRBV19, the J gene TRBJ2-2; D perhaps matches TRBD1 (6 bases). The CDR3 runs to 16 residues. V gave up 5 bases and J gave up 5 bases, with 18 bases separating them. Germline V gives CDR1 LNHDA, CDR2 SQIVND (reference sequence). CDR3 sequence (DNA): TGTGCCAGTAGTCGGTATCCCTGGGGGCAGACCGGGGAGCTGTTTTTT. Translating gives CASSRYPWGQTGELFF.

The rearrangement uses TRBV6-6 and TRBJ1-6; 7 bases are shared with TRBD1. Germline values: CDR1 MNHNY, CDR2 SVGAGI (reference sequence). The junction had 5 bases not matched to a gene; V was cut back by 6 bases and J by 0 bases. The CDR3 has 16 amino acids. CDR3 in amino acids: CASRGGQSSYNSPLHF. The CDR3 DNA is TGTGCCAGCAGGGGGGGACAGAGCTCCTATAATTCACCCCTCCACTTT.

The CDR3 reads CASSAEGRHPGELFF. CDR3 bases: TGCGCCAGCAGTGCAGAGGGGCGCCATCCCGGGGAGCTGTTTTTT. The chain has TRBV10-1 and TRBJ2-2, with D perhaps TRBD1 or TRBD2 (5 bases each). The ends were cut back, 4 bases at V and 6 bases at J, with 15 bases in the middle. Looked up from germline, CDR1 is WNHNN and CDR2 is SYGVQD (reference sequence). The CDR3 has 15 residues.

The chain carries TRBV7-2 and TRBJ2-3, with D hard to call. V shed 1 base and J shed 6 bases, with 11 bases lying between them. Germline V gives CDR1 SGHTA, CDR2 FQGNSA. CDR3 length: 14 residues. CDR3 amino acids: CASSLVGTSDTQYF. The CDR3 DNA is TGTGCCAGCAGCTTAGTGGGAACCTCGGATACGCAGTATTTT. The complete variable domain, with remaining parts taken from reference TRBV7-2 and TRBJ2-3, reads GAGVSQSPSNKVTEKGKDVELRCDPISGHTALYWYRQSLGQGLEFLIYFQGNSAPDKSGLPSDRFSAERTGGSVSTLTIQRTQQEDSAVYLCASSLVGTSDTQYFGPGTRLTVL.

In its sample, this clone was seen once. The chain employs TRBV30 and TRBJ1-2; D call uncertain. This CDR3 comprises 13 residues. The germline V gene has CDR1 GTSNPN and CDR2 SVGIG (reference sequence). V was clipped by 2 bases and J by 4 bases, with 11 bases between them. The CDR3 protein is CAWSHRTSYGYTF. The CDR3 DNA reads TGTGCCTGGAGTCATAGGACTAGCTATGGCTACACCTTC.

This clone is a singleton in its sample. The rearrangement joins TRBV28 to TRBJ1-1; 7 nucleotides line up with TRBD1. Germline V gene lookup returns CDR1 MDHEN and CDR2 SYDVKM. The CDR3 has 13 amino acids. After removal of 5 bases from V and 5 bases from J, the junction contained 5 bases not matched to a gene. CDR3 coding DNA: TGTGCCAGCAGTCCAACAGGGGCTACTGAAGCTTTCTTT. This translates into CASSPTGATEAFF.

V usage is TRBV28 and J usage is TRBJ2-6; no clear D gene. Germline V gives CDR1 MDHEN, CDR2 SYDVKM. The V gene lost 6 bases and the J gene lost 0 bases, with 12 bases spanning the gap. The CDR3 spans 16 residues. The CDR3 protein is CASRVGLVSGANVLTF. CDR3 sequence (DNA): TGTGCCAGCAGGGTGGGCTTAGTCTCTGGGGCCAACGTCCTGACTTTC.

V and J are TRBV7-2 and TRBJ2-1; D not resolved. The CDR3 runs to 13 residues. Per germline, CDR1 SGHTA and CDR2 FQGNSA. Trimming removed 4 bases at V and 8 bases at J, with 12 bases between. The CDR3 nucleotides read TGTGCCAGCAGCTCTCCGGGTACCGATGAGCAGTTCTTC. Its translation: CASSSPGTDEQFF.

V and J are TRBV4-1 and TRBJ2-7; 8 bases are a match to TRBD1. There are 16 residues in the CDR3. The V gene end was trimmed by 1 base and the J gene end by 3 bases; junction bases not matched to a gene: 8. Germline CDR1 reads MGHRA; CDR2 reads YSYEKL. CDR3 residues: CASSQVGGQGYYEQYF. CDR3 DNA: TGCGCCAGCAGCCAAGTCGGCGGACAGGGTTACTACGAGCAGTACTTC.

The V call is TRBV5-6, the J call TRBJ1-6; D perhaps matches TRBD1 (5 bases). The V end was cut by 4 bases, the J end by 14 bases, with 16 bases between. Germline lookup yields CDR1 SGHDT and CDR2 YYEEEE. This CDR3 comprises 13 residues. CDR3 protein: CASSPLRVSALHF. The CDR3 coding sequence is TGTGCCAGCAGCCCCCTCAGGGTCTCGGCCCTCCACTTT.

The V gene is TRBV14, the J gene TRBJ2-2; TRBD1 agrees at 10 bases. Trimming took 4 bases from V and 7 from J; bases not matched to a gene: 6. The CDR3 spans 15 residues. The germline gives CDR1 SGHDN, CDR2 FVKESK. The CDR3 here is CASSLGQGEIGELFF. The CDR3 DNA reads as TGTGCCAGCAGCCTAGGACAGGGGGAGATCGGGGAGCTGTTTTTT.

V gene TRBV4-1 combines with J gene TRBJ1-2, with D maybe TRBD1 (5 bases). Between the trimmed V and J ends, which lost 0 bases and 7 bases, there was a span of 9 bases. The CDR3 sequence is 13 residues long. CDR1 MGHRA and CDR2 YSYEKL come from the germline V gene. CDR3 protein: CASSQEAGSGYTF. CDR3 sequence (DNA): TGCGCCAGCAGCCAAGAGGCAGGGAGTGGCTACACCTTC.

This sequence joins TRBV9 and TRBJ2-2; TRBD2 aligns across 13 bases. The germline V gene has CDR1 SGDLS and CDR2 YYNGEE. V dropped 5 bases and J dropped 8; count of bases not matched to a gene: 9. This CDR3 has 16 amino acids. The CDR3 region has the DNA TGTGCCAGCAGTGCCACTAGCGGGGGGGCGACAGGGGAGCTGTTTTTT. Protein: CASSATSGGATGELFF.

Only one count was recorded for this clone. The rearrangement joins TRBV7-3 to TRBJ1-1; 7 positions agree with TRBD1. Germline CDR1 SGHTA, CDR2 FQGTGA. The CDR3 totals 13 residues. The J segment lost 4 bases and the V segment lost 5 bases, leaving 4 bases of the junction unmatched. The CDR3 bases are TGTGCCAGCAGCGCGACAGGGAGCACTGAAGCTTTCTTT. Amino acid sequence: CASSATGSTEAFF.

V usage is TRBV29-1 and J usage is TRBJ2-7, with D perhaps being TRBD1 or TRBD2 (5 bases each). The CDR3 has 11 amino acids. From germline, CDR1 is SQVTM and CDR2 ANQGSEA. V lost 4 bases and J 5 bases, leaving 9 bases between the germline ends. Written as DNA, the CDR3 is TGCAGCGTTGGGGGGACCGACGAGCAGTACTTC. Its protein product is CSVGGTDEQYF.

The rearrangement links TRBV2 to TRBJ2-3; TRBD2 might be the D (6 bases). Trimming left V 4 bases short and J 3 bases short, with 14 bases between. Germline loops: CDR1 SNHLY, CDR2 FYNNEI. The CDR3 is 15 amino acids. The CDR3 reads CASSVAGPGTDTQYF. Here the CDR3 DNA reads TGTGCCAGCAGTGTGGCGGGACCGGGGACAGATACGCAGTATTTT.